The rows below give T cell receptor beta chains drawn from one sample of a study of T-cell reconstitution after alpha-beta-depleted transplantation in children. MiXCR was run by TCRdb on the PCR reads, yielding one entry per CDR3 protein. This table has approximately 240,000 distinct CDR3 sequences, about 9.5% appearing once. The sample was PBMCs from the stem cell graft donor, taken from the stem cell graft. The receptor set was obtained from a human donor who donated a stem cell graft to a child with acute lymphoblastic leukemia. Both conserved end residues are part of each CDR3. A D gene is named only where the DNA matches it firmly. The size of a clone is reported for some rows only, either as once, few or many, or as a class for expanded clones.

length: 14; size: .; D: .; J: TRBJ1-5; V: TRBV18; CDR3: CASSPERWIQPQHF; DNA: TGTGCCAGCTCACCAGAGCGTTGGATTCAGCCCCAGCATTTT
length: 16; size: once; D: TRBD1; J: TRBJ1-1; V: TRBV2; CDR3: CASNGGFRQGRTEAFF; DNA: TGTGCCAGCAACGGGGGCTTTCGACAGGGGCGCACTGAAGCTTTCTTT
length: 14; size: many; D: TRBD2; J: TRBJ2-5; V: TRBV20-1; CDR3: CSAEGGLDYETQYF; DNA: TGCAGTGCTGAGGGAGGACTAGACTACGAGACCCAGTACTTC
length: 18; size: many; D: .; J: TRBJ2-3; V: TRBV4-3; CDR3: CASSQDLAGTIKTDTQYF; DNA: TGCGCCAGCAGCCAAGATCTGGCAGGGACAATAAAAACAGATACGCAGTATTTT
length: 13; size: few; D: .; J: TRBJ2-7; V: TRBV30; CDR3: CAWAWGSLGEQYF; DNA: TGTGCCTGGGCTTGGGGATCTCTAGGGGAGCAGTACTTC
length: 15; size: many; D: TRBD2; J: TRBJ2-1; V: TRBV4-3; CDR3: CASSQLELARNEQFF; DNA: TGCGCCAGCAGCCAACTCGAACTAGCGAGGAATGAGCAGTTCTTC
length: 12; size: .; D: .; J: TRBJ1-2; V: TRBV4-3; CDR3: CASSRGEGGYTF; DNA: TGCGCCAGCAGCCGGGGAGAGGGTGGCTACACCTTC
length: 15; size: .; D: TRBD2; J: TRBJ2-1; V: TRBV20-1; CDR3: CSARGSGGAHNEQFF; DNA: TGCAGTGCTAGGGGCAGCGGGGGGGCCCACAATGAGCAGTTCTTC
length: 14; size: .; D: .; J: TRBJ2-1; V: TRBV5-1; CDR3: CASSLAGSYSGQFF; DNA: TGCGCCAGCAGCTTGGCCGGGTCCTACAGCGGGCAGTTCTTC
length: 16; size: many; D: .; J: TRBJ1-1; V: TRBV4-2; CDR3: CASSQGLQGSHTEAFF; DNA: TGTGCCAGCAGCCAAGGACTCCAGGGTTCGCACACTGAAGCTTTCTTT
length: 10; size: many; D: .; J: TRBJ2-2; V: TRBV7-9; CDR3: CASDTGELFF; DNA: TGTGCCAGCGACACCGGGGAGCTGTTTTTT
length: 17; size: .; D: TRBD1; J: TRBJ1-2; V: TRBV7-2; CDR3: CASSPEGTGGRVYGYTF; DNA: TGTGCCAGCAGCCCAGAAGGGACAGGGGGCAGGGTCTATGGCTACACCTTC
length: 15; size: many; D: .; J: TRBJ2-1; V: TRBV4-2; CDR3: CASSREVGTYNEQFF; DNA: TGTGCCAGCAGCCGGGAGGTAGGCACCTACAATGAGCAGTTCTTC
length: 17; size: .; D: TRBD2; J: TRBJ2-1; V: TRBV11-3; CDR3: CASSRRTSGGQYNEQFF; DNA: TGTGCCAGCAGCCGACGGACTAGCGGGGGGCAATACAATGAGCAGTTCTTC
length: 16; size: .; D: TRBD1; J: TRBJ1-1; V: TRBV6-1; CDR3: CASSETRGGQGAEAFF; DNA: TGTGCCAGCAGTGAAACGCGGGGGGGACAGGGTGCTGAAGCTTTCTTT
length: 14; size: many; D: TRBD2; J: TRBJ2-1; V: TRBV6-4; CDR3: CASSAGGDYNEQFF; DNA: TGTGCCAGCAGTGCGGGGGGGGACTACAATGAGCAGTTCTTC
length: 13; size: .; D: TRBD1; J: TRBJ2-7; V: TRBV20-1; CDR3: CSAEGQGVYEQYF; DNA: TGCAGTGCCGAGGGGCAGGGGGTCTACGAGCAGTACTTC
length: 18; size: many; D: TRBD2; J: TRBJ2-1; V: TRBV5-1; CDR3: CASSLDTSGGPLYNEQFF; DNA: TGCGCCAGCAGCTTGGACACTAGCGGGGGGCCTCTGTACAATGAGCAGTTCTTC
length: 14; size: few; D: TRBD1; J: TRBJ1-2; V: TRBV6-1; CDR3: CASSPGQALYGYTF; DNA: TGTGCCAGCAGTCCCGGACAGGCGCTTTATGGCTACACCTTC
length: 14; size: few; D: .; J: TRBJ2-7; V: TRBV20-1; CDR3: CSARDLGISYEQYF; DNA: TGCAGTGCTAGAGATCTTGGGATCTCCTACGAGCAGTACTTC
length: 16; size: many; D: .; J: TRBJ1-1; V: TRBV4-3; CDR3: CASSQVPVLGGTEAFF; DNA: TGCGCCAGCAGCCAAGTCCCGGTTTTGGGGGGCACTGAAGCTTTCTTT
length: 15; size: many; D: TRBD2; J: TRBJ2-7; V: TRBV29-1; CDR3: CSVRGEAGAPYEQYF; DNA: TGCAGCGTTCGCGGGGAAGCGGGGGCTCCCTACGAGCAGTACTTC
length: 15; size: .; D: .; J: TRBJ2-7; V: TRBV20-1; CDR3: CSARAPRQRSYEQYF; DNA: TGCAGTGCTAGAGCCCCGCGACAGCGCTCCTACGAGCAGTACTTC
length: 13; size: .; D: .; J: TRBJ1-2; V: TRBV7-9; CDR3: CASSLDPPYGYTF; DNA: TGTGCCAGCAGCCTGGACCCACCCTATGGCTACACCTTC
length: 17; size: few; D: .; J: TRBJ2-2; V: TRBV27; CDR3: CASSPTFAGLNTGELFF; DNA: TGTGCCAGCAGTCCCACGTTCGCGGGATTGAACACCGGGGAGCTGTTTTTT
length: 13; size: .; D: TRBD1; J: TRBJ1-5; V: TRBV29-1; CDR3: CSAGTGLGQPQHF; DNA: TGCAGCGCCGGGACAGGGCTTGGTCAGCCCCAGCATTTT
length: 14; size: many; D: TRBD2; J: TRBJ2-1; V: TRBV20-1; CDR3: CSAPPGGSSNEQFF; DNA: TGCAGTGCTCCCCCGGGGGGATCTAGCAATGAGCAGTTCTTC
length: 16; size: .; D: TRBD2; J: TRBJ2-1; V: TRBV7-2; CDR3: CASSLFQRGGRDEQFF; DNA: TGTGCCAGCAGCTTATTCCAGCGGGGGGGCCGGGATGAGCAGTTCTTC
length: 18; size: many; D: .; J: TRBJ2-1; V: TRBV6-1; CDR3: CASSVLPIRDITYNEQFF; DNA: TGTGCCAGCAGTGTTCTTCCCATTCGGGACATAACCTACAATGAGCAGTTCTTC
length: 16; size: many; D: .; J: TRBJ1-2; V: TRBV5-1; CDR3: CASSLDGTKANYGYTF; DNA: TGCGCCAGCAGCTTGGATGGAACAAAAGCTAACTATGGCTACACCTTC
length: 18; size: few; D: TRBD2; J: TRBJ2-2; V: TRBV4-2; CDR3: CASSARLAGGDTTGELFF; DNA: TGTGCCAGCAGCGCAAGACTAGCGGGGGGGGATACCACCGGGGAGCTGTTTTTT